This TCR beta chain was sequenced in a study of memory CD4+ T cells and cytomegalovirus serostatus. Study outcomes and limitations: Each of fewer than 80 CMV-associated TCRbeta sequences occurred in one to five individuals.

Method: immunoSEQ multiplex PCR; TCRdb's copy keeps in-frame clones and lacks some. The sample consists of under 50,000 clones, around 78% of them appearing once. The sort gate was single viable CD3+CD4+CD8-CD45RO+ cells for memory CD4+ T cells. Worth noting for this clone: The target antigen is unknown.

The clonotype comes from an adult in good health and CMV-seronegative. Sequencing was performed on memory CD4+ T cells from blood.

The CDR3 sequence is CASSLRGEAFF. The CDR3 region has the DNA TGTGCCAGCAGCTTACGGGGGGAAGCTTTCTTT. V usage is TRBV7-2 and J usage is TRBJ1-1, with TRBD1 as a possible D gene (5 bases). The CDR3 has 11 amino acids. V lost 2 bases, J lost 8 bases, and 6 bases lay in between. Germline CDR1 is SGHTA and CDR2 is FQGNSA.